The rows below give T cell receptor beta chains drawn from one sample of a study of T cells in Graves' hyperthyroidism and ophthalmopathy. TCRdb reprocessed the multiplex PCR reads with MiXCR, giving one entry per CDR3 protein. The table lists hundreds of thousands of distinct CDR3 sequences, under 15% of them singletons. Sample: blood. Source of these receptors: a man between 18 and 35 years old with Graves' ophthalmopathy. Both conserved end residues are trimmed from each CDR3. Fields, in order: CDR3 protein, clone size, V gene. A clone size is listed for some rows: how often the clone was seen (once, few, many), or a class if it is expanded.

CDR3: ASSLGRGTRSYEQY
size: many
V: TRBV28

CDR3: ASSLSWTGTNTGELF
size: many
V: TRBV5-1

CDR3: ASSRDRGREKLF
size: .
V: TRBV6-1

CDR3: ASSFQGRGSKNIQY
size: few
V: TRBV7-9

CDR3: ASSLMPAGGRDNEQF
size: .
V: TRBV27

CDR3: ASSPVHYGTGDEKLF
size: many
V: TRBV5-5

CDR3: ASFAGSTNEKLF
size: .
V: TRBV12-5

CDR3: ASSYEGGSDTQY
size: many
V: TRBV5-1

CDR3: AISAGTENTGELF
size: many
V: TRBV10-3

CDR3: ASSLVGGRDFSPLH
size: .
V: TRBV7-9

CDR3: SARDRGLAGGPPNEQF
size: .
V: TRBV20-1

CDR3: ASSLISSGNTIY
size: many
V: TRBV7-9

CDR3: ASSLTKDETQY
size: many
V: TRBV7-3

CDR3: SAPWRQAYEQY
size: many
V: TRBV20-1

CDR3: AWKAGPGPYNEQF
size: many
V: TRBV30